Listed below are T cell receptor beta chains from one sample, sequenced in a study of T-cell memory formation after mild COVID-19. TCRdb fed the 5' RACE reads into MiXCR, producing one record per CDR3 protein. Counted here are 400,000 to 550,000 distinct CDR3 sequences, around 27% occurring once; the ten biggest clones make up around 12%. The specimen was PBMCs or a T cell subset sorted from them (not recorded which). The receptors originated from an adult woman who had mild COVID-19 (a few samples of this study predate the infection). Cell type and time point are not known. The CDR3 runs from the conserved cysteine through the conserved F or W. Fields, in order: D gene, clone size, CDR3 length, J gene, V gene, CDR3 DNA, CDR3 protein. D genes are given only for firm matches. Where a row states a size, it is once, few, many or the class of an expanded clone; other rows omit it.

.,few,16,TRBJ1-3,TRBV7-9,TGTGCCAGCAGCCCCCCCCCGCGGTTCTCTGGAAACACCATATATTTT,CASSPPPRFSGNTIYF
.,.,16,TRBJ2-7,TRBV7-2,TGTGCCAGCAGCCCAGTTGGGGGGCAGTACGCCTACGAGCAGTACTTC,CASSPVGGQYAYEQYF
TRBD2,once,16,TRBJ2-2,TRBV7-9,TGTGCCAGCAGCTTCGAACTAGCGGCGAACACCGGGGAGCTGTTTTTT,CASSFELAANTGELFF
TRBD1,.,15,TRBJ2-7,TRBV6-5,TGTGCCAGCAGTTCCTCCGGGACAGCAACCTACGAGCAGTACTTC,CASSSSGTATYEQYF
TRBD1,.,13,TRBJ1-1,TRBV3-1,TGTGCCAGCAGCCAAAGGGGACAGAAGGAAGCTTTCTTT,CASSQRGQKEAFF
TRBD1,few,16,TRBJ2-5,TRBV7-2,TGTGCCAGCAGCCAGTGGGGACAGGGGGAGCAAGAGACCCAGTACTTC,CASSQWGQGEQETQYF
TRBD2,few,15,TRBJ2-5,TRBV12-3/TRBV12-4,TGTGCCAGCAGTCCCGAAGGGACTAGCGGGGAGACCCAGTACTTC,CASSPEGTSGETQYF
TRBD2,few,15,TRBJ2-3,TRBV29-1,TGCAGCGTTGAAGAAGCGGGGGGGTTCACAGATACGCAGTATTTT,CSVEEAGGFTDTQYF
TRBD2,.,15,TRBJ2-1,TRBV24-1,TGTGCCACCAGTCCCACTAGCGGGGCCACCAATGAGCAGTTCTTC,CATSPTSGATNEQFF
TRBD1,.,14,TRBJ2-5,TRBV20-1,TGCAGTGCAAGGACAGGGGGCCCCCAAGAGACCCAGTACTTC,CSARTGGPQETQYF